This TCR beta chain emerged from a study of blood T cell repertoires in COVID-19. Study overall: Sample material is recorded as cDNA or gDNA derived from T cells, B-cell-depleted T cells, or PBMCs.

CDR3 length: 16 amino acids. V trimming: 3 bases; J trimming: 2 bases; junction bases outside the gene matches: 6. Germline V lookup: CDR1 GTSNPN, CDR2 SVGIG (reference sequence). TCRdb's table, derived via immunoSEQ multiplex PCR, lists solely in-frame clones and lacks some. The table has over 100,000 clones, approximately 82% seen once; the top ten hold roughly 18%. Sequences were obtained from peripheral blood. The sequence derives from an older woman with acute or convalescent COVID-19. The V call is TRBV30, the J call TRBJ2-3, with TRBD2 matching over 12 bases. The CDR3 coding sequence is TGTGCCTGGAGCTCTACTAGCGGGGGGCTCACAGATACGCAGTATTTT. This gives the protein CAWSSTSGGLTDTQYF.